This TCR beta chain was sequenced in a study of Ad26.COV2.S vaccination and SARS-CoV-2 variants. About this clone: The target antigen is unknown.

Findings of the study overall: For non-spike TCRs, breadth in vaccine recipients resembled that in placebo recipients.

With 5 bases clipped from V and 6 bases from J, the junction kept 9 bases outside the gene matches. Germline CDR1 is SGHAT and CDR2 is FQNNGV. The CDR3 has 16 residues. The assay was immunoSEQ multiplex PCR, and TCRdb's table has in-frame clones only and misses some. The repertoire holds 350,000 to 500,000 clones, with roughly nine tenths as singletons. The treatment denotes: over 15 received Ad26.COV2.S at low or high dose, single or two shots; 5 received placebo; per-sample allocation not given. Specimen acquisition occurred on day 63 following the initial vaccine or placebo injection. V is TRBV11-2 and J is TRBJ2-5; 13 bases align to TRBD2. The receptor's source is a person aged 18-65 years who received the Ad26.COV2.S COVID-19 vaccine or a placebo. Material: peripheral blood, obtained in a trial of Ad26.COV2.S vaccine versus placebo. The CDR3 bases are TGTGCCAGCAGCCACAGGACTAGCGGGAGTCCCCAGACCCAGTACTTC. It is translated as CASSHRTSGSPQTQYF.